Listed below are T cell receptor beta chains from one sample, sequenced in a study of a mutant IDH1 vaccine in newly diagnosed glioma. No antigen has been identified for these receptors. The table came from immunoSEQ multiplex PCR; TCRdb's copy has only in-frame clones and leaves some out. In the table there are more than 55,000 clones, less than 85% of which are singletons. The sample consisted of PBMCs, taken from a glioma patient whose treatment included an IDH1 peptide vaccine. These receptors were collected from a woman between 18 and 29 years old with glioma. Some clones in this sample may be carry-over from other donors' samples. Both conserved end residues are part of each CDR3. D genes are given only for firm matches. Expanded clones are given a class, and other clones once, few, many or no size at all.

v_call	d_call	clone_size	j_call	cdr3_nt	cdr3_aa
TRBV7-9	NA	NA	TRBJ2-7	TGTGCCAGCAGCTTAGAAAGGAACGAGCAGTACTTC	CASSLERNEQYF
TRBV5-8	TRBD1	NA	TRBJ1-2	TGTGCCAGCAGCCCTCGGACAGGGGCCAACTATGGCTACACCTTC	CASSPRTGANYGYTF
TRBV19	NA	NA	TRBJ2-1	TGTGCCAGTAGTACTTTCCCCCAGGGCGAGCAGTTCTTC	CASSTFPQGEQFF
TRBV7-9	TRBD1	NA	TRBJ1-1	TGTGCCAGCAGCCCTGGGACAGGGAATATGAACACTGAAGCTTTCTTT	CASSPGTGNMNTEAFF
TRBV27	TRBD2	once	TRBJ2-1	TGTGCCAGCAGTTTAAGCCTAGCGGGAGGGGTGGAGCAGTTCTTC	CASSLSLAGGVEQFF
TRBV7-2	TRBD1	NA	TRBJ1-4	TGTGCCAGCAGCCAGGGGGGGTCTAATGAAAAACTGTTTTTT	CASSQGGSNEKLFF
TRBV25-1	NA	NA	TRBJ1-1	TGTGCCAGCAGTAGCTTTTTTGAGCCGGGACACCCTGAAGCTTTCTTT	CASSSFFEPGHPEAFF
TRBV9	NA	NA	TRBJ1-4	TGTGCCAGCAGCGCCGGGCCTAGTAATGAAAAACTGTTTTTT	CASSAGPSNEKLFF
TRBV19	NA	once	TRBJ1-1	TGTGCCAGTACGGGTGGGGGGTGGTTTACTGAAGCTTTCTTT	CASTGGGWFTEAFF
TRBV7-7	TRBD2	NA	TRBJ2-5	TGTGCTAGCAGCCCCCTTAGCGGGAGTGAGACCCAGTACTTC	CASSPLSGSETQYF
TRBV20-1	NA	NA	TRBJ1-1	TGCAGTGCCGTAAATTCCCTTGAAGCTTTCTTT	CSAVNSLEAFF
TRBV7-2	NA	NA	TRBJ2-4	TGTGCCAGCAGCTTCGGCAGGGCAGCCAAAAACATTCAGTACTTC	CASSFGRAAKNIQYF
TRBV11-2	NA	NA	TRBJ2-2	TGTGCCAGCAGCTTGTCTGGGGGGATCGGCGGGGAGCTGTTTTTT	CASSLSGGIGGELFF
TRBV18	NA	NA	TRBJ1-3	TGTGCCAGCTCACCCCAGGGCTTGTATGGAAACACCATATATTTT	CASSPQGLYGNTIYF
TRBV4-2	TRBD1	NA	TRBJ1-2	TGTGCCAGCAGCCAAGAGAGGACAGGCCACTACACCTTC	CASSQERTGHYTF
TRBV6-6	TRBD1	NA	TRBJ2-5	TGTGCCAGCAGTGTCCGGGACAGGAAGGAGACCCAGTACTTC	CASSVRDRKETQYF
TRBV7-9	NA	once	TRBJ2-3	TGTGCCTTCACCCGTAGCGGAGCCCCCCTTAGCACAGATACGCAGTATTTT	CAFTRSGAPLSTDTQYF
TRBV7-9	NA	NA	TRBJ2-4	TGTGCCAGCAGCCTCGGGTTCGGTGTCCCCGGGTCCCGCAAAAACATTCAGTACTTC	CASSLGFGVPGSRKNIQYF
TRBV11-2	NA	NA	TRBJ1-2	TGTGCCAGCAGCCAAAGGGCCGTACATGGCTACACCTTC	CASSQRAVHGYTF
TRBV9	NA	NA	TRBJ2-5	TGTGCCAGCAGCTCCCCCACGGGACGGCAAGAGACCCAGTACTTC	CASSSPTGRQETQYF
TRBV2	TRBD1	NA	TRBJ1-5	TGTGCCAGCAGTCGGGACAGTTATAGCAATCAGCCCCAGCATTTT	CASSRDSYSNQPQHF
TRBV6-5	NA	NA	TRBJ1-3	TGTGCCAGCGCTTCTGGAAACACCATATATTTT	CASASGNTIYF
TRBV6-5	NA	NA	TRBJ1-1	TGTGCCAGCAGTTACGGTCGTAACACTGAAGCTTTCTTT	CASSYGRNTEAFF
TRBV5-1	NA	NA	TRBJ1-5	TGCGCCAGCAGCTTGGTTCCAGATCAGCCCCAGCATTTT	CASSLVPDQPQHF
TRBV11-3	NA	once	TRBJ2-7	TGTGCCAGCAGCCCCCTCGTCAGCGACGAGCAGTACTTC	CASSPLVSDEQYF
TRBV6-5	NA	NA	TRBJ1-3	TGTGCCAGCACCTCTTCAACAGGAAACACCATATATTTT	CASTSSTGNTIYF
TRBV30	NA	many	TRBJ1-1	TGTGCCTGGAGTCTCTCAGGGACCACTGAAGCTTTCTTT	CAWSLSGTTEAFF
TRBV6-4	TRBD1	few	TRBJ1-1	TGTGCCAGCAGTGAAGGGACAGGGGGCTACACTGAAGCTTTCTTT	CASSEGTGGYTEAFF
TRBV5-6	TRBD1	NA	TRBJ1-5	TGTGCCAGCAGCTTGGACAGGGGCCCCCAGCATTTT	CASSLDRGPQHF
TRBV7-8	TRBD1	NA	TRBJ2-3	TGTGCCAGCAGCTCCCCAAGGGGACAGGGAACAGATACGCAGTATTTT	CASSSPRGQGTDTQYF
TRBV2	TRBD1	NA	TRBJ1-5	TGTGCCAGCAGTGCGGACAGGGGCCAGCCCCAGCATTTT	CASSADRGQPQHF
TRBV19	NA	NA	TRBJ2-3	TGTGCCAGTAGTATAACGGGGGCTAGCACAGATACGCAGTATTTT	CASSITGASTDTQYF
TRBV13	NA	NA	TRBJ1-5	TGTGCCAGCAGCTTGAGGAGGGAGGAGGGCAATCAGCCCCAGCATTTT	CASSLRREEGNQPQHF
TRBV2	TRBD1	NA	TRBJ2-7	TGTGCCAGCAGAGCCGGGACAGGGGTGTACGAGCAGTACTTC	CASRAGTGVYEQYF
TRBV27	TRBD2	NA	TRBJ2-2	TGTGCCAGCAGCCGGGTCAGACTAGCCACCGGGGAGCTGTTTTTT	CASSRVRLATGELFF
TRBV5-4	NA	NA	TRBJ1-1	TGTGCCAGCAGCGTACCACCTAACACTGAAGCTTTCTTT	CASSVPPNTEAFF
TRBV7-9	NA	NA	TRBJ1-5	TGTGCCAGCAGCTACAGGGATAGCAATCGGCCCCAGCATTTT	CASSYRDSNRPQHF
TRBV6-5	NA	NA	TRBJ2-7	TGTGCCAGCAGTTTCTCTCGGGGGGCGTTGGAGCAGTACTTC	CASSFSRGALEQYF
TRBV9	TRBD2	NA	TRBJ2-3	TGTGCCAGCAGTGAGCGGGAGTATCTAGATACGCAGTATTTT	CASSEREYLDTQYF
TRBV5-1	NA	NA	TRBJ1-1	TGCGCCAGCAGCCCCCGGGGGGGGATAGGAACTGAAGCTTTCTTT	CASSPRGGIGTEAFF
TRBV6-4	NA	NA	TRBJ1-2	TGTGCCAGCAGCCCAGGGACACCTCCGTCTGGCTACACCTTC	CASSPGTPPSGYTF
TRBV18	TRBD2	NA	TRBJ2-3	TGTGCCAGCTCAGGACTAGCTTCAGATACGCAGTATTTT	CASSGLASDTQYF
TRBV6-5	TRBD1	NA	TRBJ2-7	TGTGCCAGCAGTTACATGGGCAGGGGGCGGTCCGAGCAGTACTTC	CASSYMGRGRSEQYF